One sample yielded the 3 T cell receptor beta chains listed below, sequenced in a study of blood T cell repertoires in COVID-19. Data came from immunoSEQ multiplex PCR; TCRdb stores just in-frame clones and leaves some out. The data contain 98,000 or so clones, about 91% of them singletons. Sequencing was done on a sample of peripheral blood. Receptor source: a human donor in a cohort sampled during active COVID-19.

V gene TRBV9 combines with J gene TRBJ2-1; D may be TRBD2 (6 bases). This CDR3 is 15 amino acids long. Germline V gene lookup returns CDR1 SGDLS and CDR2 YYNGEE. V lost 0 bases and J 1 base, leaving 8 bases between the germline ends. The CDR3 reads CASSVVAESYNEQFF. The CDR3 nucleotides read TGTGCCAGCAGCGTAGTAGCGGAGTCCTACAATGAGCAGTTCTTC. The complete variable domain, with remaining parts taken from reference TRBV9 and TRBJ2-1, reads DSGVTQTPKHLITATGQRVTLRCSPRSGDLSVYWYQQSLDQGLQFLIQYYNGEERAKGNILERFSAQQFPDLHSELNLSSLELGDSALYFCASSVVAESYNEQFFGPGTRLTVL.

This clone has only a few counts. The chain combines TRBV6-5 with TRBJ2-2; 7 nucleotides line up with TRBD2. The CDR3 consists of 14 residues. The germline V gene has CDR1 MNHEY and CDR2 SVGAGI. Trimming cost V 5 bases and J 4 bases; bases outside gene matches: 4. In DNA, the CDR3 is TGTGCCAGCAGTAAGACTAGCTTCACCGGGGAGCTGTTTTTT. This sequence encodes CASSKTSFTGELFF.

The chain employs TRBV7-2 and TRBJ2-7; 9 bases are a match to TRBD2. V was pared by 0 bases and J by 2 bases, with 8 bases of the junction left unmatched. CDR3 length: 17 amino acids. CDR1 and CDR2 (germline): SGHTA, FQGNSA. CDR3: CASSLAVRLADPYEQYF. The CDR3 DNA is TGTGCCAGCAGCTTAGCGGTTAGACTAGCGGATCCCTACGAGCAGTACTTC.